The text below deals with one T cell receptor (beta chain). The record originates from a study of cytomegalovirus exposure and HLA in healthy donors. Amplification used 60 Vbeta primers and 13 Jbeta primers. Measured with immunoSEQ multiplex PCR; TCRdb has only the in-frame clones, and not every one. The data contain roughly 130,000 clones, 65% to 90% of them seen just once; the ten biggest clones take up 1% to 1.5%. Germline CDR1 and CDR2: SGHTA and FQGTGA. Trimming stripped 5 bases from V and 5 bases from J, with 12 bases between. The CDR3 has 13 amino acids. This receptor was identified in a girl under 10 years old in good health and CMV-seronegative. The rearrangement links TRBV7-3 to TRBJ2-5; D is possibly TRBD1 (6 bases). The sample taken for sequencing was PBMCs. The CDR3 loop is CASSQGHWETQYF. CDR3 nucleotides: TGTGCCAGCAGCCAGGGACACTGGGAGACCCAGTACTTC. Supplemented by reference TRBV7-3 and TRBJ2-5, the full variable domain reads GAGVSQTPSNKVTEKGKYVELRCDPISGHTALYWYRQSLGQGPEFLIYFQGTGAADDSGLPNDRFFAVRPEGSVSTLKIQRTERGDSAVYLCASSQGHWETQYFGPGTRLLVL.